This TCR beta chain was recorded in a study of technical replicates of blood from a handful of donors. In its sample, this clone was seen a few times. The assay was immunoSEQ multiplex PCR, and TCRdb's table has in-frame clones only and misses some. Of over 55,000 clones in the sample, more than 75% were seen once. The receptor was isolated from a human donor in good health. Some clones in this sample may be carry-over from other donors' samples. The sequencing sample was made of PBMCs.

The DNA of the CDR3 is TGTGCCAGCAGCCTTACAGGGTCCAACACTGAAGCTTTCTTT. This translates into CASSLTGSNTEAFF. The J gene is TRBJ1-1, the V gene TRBV6-5; the D gene is possibly TRBD1 (6 bases). The CDR3 has 14 amino acids. The germline V and J ends were trimmed by 6 bases and 2 bases, with 13 bases remaining between them. Looked up from germline, CDR1 is MNHEY and CDR2 is SVGAGI.